The subject of this entry is one T cell receptor beta chain. Its antigen is currently not known. Base qualities are not provided; no much larger clone lies one nucleotide away. Receptor amplification or capture employed the immunoSEQ multiplex PCR assay. In the authors' own workflow: Shannon entropy, which takes clonal size distribution into account, was used to quantify repertoire diversity. Clonotype distribution inequality was measured with the Gini-Simpson index (Simpson_1-D). The clones in this table, taken by TCRdb from immuneACCESS, are in-frame only. Not every clone is retained; where verified, under half of the shortfall comes from an unresolved V gene, and the cause of the rest is unknown. V, J and clone size are those of that table, while D and trimming were read from the DNA. This sample gives tens of thousands of clones in total; roughly 88% of them show up just once. Clones ranked in the top ten supply 0.6% to 0.8% of the sample.

This record comes from a study of stem cell transplantation in POMP-related autoinflammatory disease (dated by TCRdb to about 2021). A note on the overall study: The study hypothesis was that defective thymoproteasomes impair MHC class I-dependent CD8+ T-cell differentiation and positive selection, which skews the TRB repertoire. Before transplant, patients showed CD4+ naive T-cell skewing, low CD8+ T-cell proportions, and reduced T-cell cytokine secretion. Through one year post-transplant, neutrophils and platelets showed 100% donor engraftment on DNA chimerism analysis. The effect of POMP deficiency on T-cell receptor beta repertoire diversity and CDR3 characteristics was assessed using high-throughput TRB sequencing.

The label giving this sample's time point can be read as: after hematopoietic stem cell transplant. PRAID featured prominent immunodeficiency alongside autoinflammation. T-cell subsets (conventional T cells, CD8+ T cells, regulatory T cells, T follicular helper cells) were sorted before TRB sequencing. The CDR3 goes from the cysteine to the phenylalanine over 15 residues. CDR3 DNA is the only sequence kept; it has 45 bases, read in frame from the first base. CDR1 and CDR2 (MDHEN, SYDVKM) derive from the germline V gene. From V the trimming removes 6 bases and from J it removes 7 bases, while the gene matches leave 7 bases of the junction unaccounted for. Overall study outcomes, separate from this receptor: Across all analyzed T-cell subsets, PRAID patients showed a trend toward higher clonality and lower TRB diversity. In PRAID patients, the trend toward increased clonality and lower diversity reached statistical significance only for regulatory T cells. PRAID patients showed a restricted number of unique TRB V-J gene pairings.

The chain employs TRBV28 and TRBJ2-2, with 11 junctional bases fitting TRBD2. This TCR was sampled from a human patient with POMP-related autoinflammation and immune dysregulation (PRAID). Donor T cells from the graft may be present among the T cells after a transplant. Sample: CD4+ T cells from PBMCs, taken after stem cell transplantation. The DNA reads as follows: TGTGCCAGCAGGGATACTAGCGGGGGTGTCGGGGAGCTGTTTTTT. This encodes CASRDTSGGVGELFF. The full variable domain, completed from the reference TRBV28 and TRBJ2-2 proteins outside the CDR3, reads DVKVTQSSRYLVKRTGEKVFLECVQDMDHENMFWYRQDPGLGLRLIYFSYDVKMKEKGDIPEGYSVSREKKERFSLILESASTNQTSMYLCASRDTSGGVGELFFGEGSRLTVL.